This T cell receptor (beta chain) was retrieved from a study of response to subunit inactivated influenza vaccine. Germline V gene sequence: CDR1 SGHTA, CDR2 FQGNSA. Trimming removed 1 base from V and 0 bases from J, with 13 bases in between. The CDR3 runs 17 residues. This clonotype was observed a handful of times. TCRdb passed the RT-PCR reads through MiXCR, listing each CDR3 protein once. Among roughly 620,000 distinct CDR3 sequences listed, approximately 11% were seen once. The same sample was also studied in work on T cells expressing NK-cell markers. That paper notes: The authors made TCR beta cDNA libraries by 5'RACE template switching. This switching added a universal primer site and UMIs. For several experiments, T cell sorting was restricted to the alpha-beta TCR population by means of an anti-gamma-delta TCR antibody. A handful of donors likewise had their CD3+CD56-NKG2C+ fraction led by these clonotypes.

The receptor was isolated from a man in his forties or fifties who received an inactivated influenza vaccine. The J gene is TRBJ2-1, the V gene TRBV7-2, with D tentatively TRBD1 (5 bases). The input for sequencing was PBMCs from blood, taken on the day of vaccination. The CDR3 spells CASSLVGVYRSYNEQFF. The CDR3 DNA is TGTGCCAGCAGCTTAGTAGGGGTGTACCGCTCCTACAATGAGCAGTTCTTC.